Presented here are 27 T cell receptor beta chains from one specimen sequenced in a study of shared clonotypes between healthy human individuals. TCRdb's copy holds only in-frame clones and misses some; the assay was immunoSEQ multiplex PCR. The sample has fewer than 3 million clones; around 90% are singletons. The sample comprised naive CD4+ T cells from PBMCs. Sample subset: CD45RA+ positively selected. The receptors come from a man aged 18 to 35 in good health. Some clones in this sample may be carry-over from other donors' samples.

Regarding this clone: In the same sample, other DNA sequences code for this CDR3. This chain links TRBV5-1 with TRBJ2-2; D unresolved. CDR1 is SGHRS, CDR2 YFSETQ, per germline. The CDR3 consists of 13 residues. The ends were cut back, 0 bases at V and 6 bases at J, with 6 bases in the middle. CDR3 nucleotides: TGCGCCAGCAGCTTGGTTCCCGCCGGGGAGCTGTTTTTT. It yields the protein CASSLVPAGELFF.

Only one count was recorded for this clone. The rearrangement links TRBV29-1 to TRBJ2-1; 15 bases fit TRBD2. Germline V gene lookup returns CDR1 SQVTM and CDR2 ANQGSEA. The J segment lost 12 bases and the V segment lost 5 bases, leaving 8 bases of the junction unmatched. The CDR3 has 14 residues. DNA for the CDR3: TGCAGCGTTTTGGGACTAGCGGGGGGCTTTAGGCAGTTCTTC. Protein product: CSVLGLAGGFRQFF.

Regarding this clone: Different DNA sequences within this sample yield the same CDR3. The V call is TRBV5-5, the J call TRBJ1-5; D is perhaps TRBD1 (6 bases). Germline V gene lookup returns CDR1 SGHKS and CDR2 YYEKEE (reference sequence). The length of the CDR3 is 14 residues. V was shortened by 3 bases and J by 7 bases, with 14 bases between the two germline ends. As DNA, the CDR3 is TGTGCCAGCAGCTGGGGGCAGGGAGGACAGCCCCAGCATTTT. Amino acid sequence: CASSWGQGGQPQHF.

The chain's CDR3 is CASSPKTGSSETQYF. The CDR3 DNA reads TGTGCCAGCAGCCCGAAAACAGGGTCATCAGAGACCCAGTACTTC. The V call is TRBV13, the J call TRBJ2-5, with a tentative D call TRBD1 (6 bases). The CDR3 consists of 15 residues. Germline CDR1 reads PRHDT; CDR2 reads FYEKMQ (reference sequence). Trimming shortened V by 5 bases and J by 4 bases, and 17 bases separated the two germline ends.

The chain combines TRBV7-3 with TRBJ2-1; 9 positions match TRBD1. The J segment lost 5 bases and the V segment lost 5 bases, leaving 4 bases of the junction unmatched. The germline CDR1 and CDR2 sequences are SGHTA and FQGTGA. The CDR3 is made up of 14 amino acids. The CDR3 DNA is TGTGCCAGCAGCCCCGGGACAGGGCACAATGAGCAGTTCTTC. It encodes CASSPGTGHNEQFF.

This rearrangement joins TRBV5-1 to TRBJ1-1; D may be TRBD1 (6 bases). The CDR3 has 15 residues. V was trimmed by 0 bases and J by 4 bases, leaving 13 bases between them. Germline CDR1 is SGHRS and CDR2 is YFSETQ. The CDR3 is CASSLEFRGGTEAFF. In nucleotides, the CDR3 is TGCGCCAGCAGCTTGGAGTTCCGAGGGGGCACTGAAGCTTTCTTT.

This chain joins TRBV7-7 and TRBJ2-3, with 8 nucleotides matching TRBD2. The CDR3 runs to 16 residues. V lost 1 base to trimming and J lost 5 bases; unmatched junction nucleotides: 8. Germline values: CDR1 SSHAT, CDR2 FNYEAQ (reference sequence). The chain's CDR3 is CASSLGAGASGDTQYF. The CDR3 nucleotides are TGTGCCAGCAGCTTAGGAGCGGGAGCTTCTGGAGATACGCAGTATTTT.

V usage is TRBV18 and J usage is TRBJ2-7; no reliable D call. Germline lookup yields CDR1 KGHSH and CDR2 LQKENI. The V end lost 2 bases, the J end lost 7 bases, and 9 bases lay between the germline ends. The CDR3 totals 12 residues. The DNA for the CDR3 is TGTGCCAGCTCACCAAGGCAAAGTGAGCAGTACTTC. Amino acids: CASSPRQSEQYF.

The rearrangement uses TRBV28 and TRBJ1-5; D call uncertain. V was pared by 2 bases and J by 7 bases, with 12 bases between. The CDR3 has 14 amino acids. Germline V CDR1 and CDR2: MDHEN, SYDVKM. This CDR3 is CASSLSLWLQPQHF. In DNA form, the CDR3 reads TGTGCCAGCAGTTTAAGTCTCTGGCTCCAGCCCCAGCATTTT.

This chain joins TRBV9 and TRBJ1-1; D perhaps matches TRBD1 (5 bases). Germline V gene sequence: CDR1 SGDLS, CDR2 YYNGEE. Trimming stripped 1 base from V and 6 bases from J, with 13 bases between. This CDR3 has 14 residues. The CDR3 sequence: CASSVIGVGAEAFF. The CDR3 nucleotides read TGTGCCAGCAGCGTAATAGGGGTCGGGGCTGAAGCTTTCTTT.

The J gene is TRBJ2-5, the V gene TRBV7-3; 10 bases fit TRBD2. The CDR3 runs to 17 residues. Germline-derived CDR1 and CDR2 are SGHTA and FQGTGA. V lost 5 bases to trimming and J lost 3 bases; unmatched junction nucleotides: 12. CDR3 nucleotides: TGTGCCAGCAGCCCACCAGTCCGACTAGCGGGTAAAGAGACCCAGTACTTC. It encodes CASSPPVRLAGKETQYF. The full variable domain, its missing parts supplied by reference TRBV7-3 and TRBJ2-5, is GAGVSQTPSNKVTEKGKYVELRCDPISGHTALYWYRQSLGQGPEFLIYFQGTGAADDSGLPNDRFFAVRPEGSVSTLKIQRTERGDSAVYLCASSPPVRLAGKETQYFGPGTRLLVL.

The J gene is TRBJ2-1, the V gene TRBV9; no definite D call. V lost 0 bases and J lost 5, with 12 bases in between. Germline V lookup: CDR1 SGDLS, CDR2 YYNGEE. There are 15 residues in the CDR3. The CDR3 DNA reads as TGTGCCAGCAGCGTAGATCGAACATGGAACAATGAGCAGTTCTTC. Residues: CASSVDRTWNNEQFF.

This chain connects TRBV7-2 to TRBJ2-1; unclear D gene. CDR1 SGHTA and CDR2 FQGNSA come from the germline V gene. V was cut by 0 bases and J by 9 bases, with 12 bases left in between. CDR3 size: 14 residues. Written as DNA, the CDR3 is TGTGCCAGCAGCTTAGCGCTGGGCTGGCCTGAGCAGTTCTTC. Residues: CASSLALGWPEQFF. Based on the CDR3 plus reference TRBV7-2 and TRBJ2-1, the full variable domain is GAGVSQSPSNKVTEKGKDVELRCDPISGHTALYWYRQSLGQGLEFLIYFQGNSAPDKSGLPSDRFSAERTGGSVSTLTIQRTQQEDSAVYLCASSLALGWPEQFFGPGTRLTVL.

The V call is TRBV6-1, the J call TRBJ2-7; TRBD1 matches 9 bases. CDR1 and CDR2 from the germline V gene are MNHNS and SASEGT. The V gene end was trimmed by 4 bases and the J gene end by 6 bases; junction bases not matched to a gene: 4. This CDR3 is built from 13 residues. CDR3 protein: CASSATGGSEQYF. DNA for the CDR3: TGTGCCAGCAGTGCCACAGGGGGCTCCGAGCAGTACTTC.

This clone was recorded only once. This chain uses TRBV6-6 with TRBJ2-7, with TRBD1 identical over 7 bases. V lost 0 bases to trimming and J lost 3 bases; unmatched junction nucleotides: 5. This CDR3 comprises 15 residues. Germline V CDR1 and CDR2: MNHNY, SVGAGI (reference sequence). CDR3 nucleotides: TGTGCCAGCAGTTACTCGCCAGGGGGTGACTACGAGCAGTACTTC. It is translated as CASSYSPGGDYEQYF.

The chain employs TRBV15 and TRBJ2-7; D not resolved. Per the germline V gene, CDR1 is LNHNV and CDR2 is YYDKDF (reference sequence). The CDR3 contains 13 residues. The V gene lost 0 bases and the J gene lost 2 bases, with 5 bases spanning the gap. The CDR3 region is CATSRDMAYEQYF. In DNA form, the CDR3 reads TGTGCCACCAGCAGAGATATGGCCTACGAGCAGTACTTC.

The chain carries TRBV20-1 and TRBJ2-7; D is uncertain. Trimming cost V 0 bases and J 7 bases, with 7 bases left between them. This CDR3 is built from 11 residues. In germline, CDR1 is DFQATT, CDR2 SNEGSKA (reference sequence). CDR3 sequence (DNA): TGCAGTGCTAGAGATTTCGGGGAGCAGTACTTC. Protein sequence: CSARDFGEQYF.

The V call is TRBV18, the J call TRBJ1-1; no definite D call. Germline CDR1 KGHSH, CDR2 LQKENI. V dropped 2 bases and J dropped 4 bases, with 8 bases sitting between them. The CDR3 length is 13 residues. The CDR3 bases are TGTGCCAGCTCACCATCGAGATCCACTGAAGCTTTCTTT. As protein: CASSPSRSTEAFF.

The chain joins TRBV5-1 to TRBJ1-1; D call uncertain. Germline CDR1 reads SGHRS; CDR2 reads YFSETQ. The CDR3 runs 16 residues. Trimming cost V 1 base and J 4 bases, with 17 bases left between them. CDR3 sequence reads: CASSLTASWLSTEAFF. CDR3 in DNA: TGCGCCAGCAGCTTGACGGCCAGCTGGTTGAGCACTGAAGCTTTCTTT.

The chain couples TRBV6-6 to TRBJ2-5; no reliable D call. Germline V gene lookup returns CDR1 MNHNY and CDR2 SVGAGI (reference sequence). V lost 4 bases and J 1 base, leaving 7 bases between the germline ends. The CDR3 length is 13 residues. This CDR3 reads CASSLRPQETQYF. The CDR3 nucleotides are TGTGCCAGCAGTTTACGGCCCCAAGAGACCCAGTACTTC.

This sequence joins TRBV28 and TRBJ2-1; D possibly uses TRBD1 or TRBD2 (5 bases each). Germline assignment: CDR1 MDHEN and CDR2 SYDVKM. This CDR3 is 15 amino acids long. Trimming pared 5 bases from V and 5 bases from J, leaving 16 bases between. The CDR3 DNA follows: TGTGCCAGCAGTAGGCCGGGACGGAAAAACAATGAGCAGTTCTTC. This translates into CASSRPGRKNNEQFF.

The chain employs TRBV7-8 and TRBJ2-1, with a tentative D call TRBD2 (5 bases). Per the germline V gene, CDR1 is SGHVS and CDR2 is FQNEAQ. The CDR3 covers 17 residues. The V and J ends lost 0 bases and 6 bases respectively, with 18 bases between them. Here the CDR3 DNA reads TGTGCCAGCAGCTTAGCTCCCGGAGCGGCCCCTCTCAATGAGCAGTTCTTC. Its protein product is CASSLAPGAAPLNEQFF.

The CDR3 protein is CASKRLSSGNTIYF. The CDR3 nucleotides read TGTGCCAGCAAGCGACTCAGCTCTGGAAACACCATATATTTT. V and J are TRBV6-1 and TRBJ1-3, with D unclear. V was shortened by 7 bases and J by 0 bases, with 10 bases between the two germline ends. The CDR3 has 14 residues. Germline V gene data show CDR1 as MNHNS and CDR2 as SASEGT.

V usage is TRBV29-1 and J usage is TRBJ2-7; 9 positions match TRBD1. This CDR3 region has 13 residues. The V segment lost 7 bases and the J segment 5 bases; nucleotides outside the gene matches: 9. In germline, CDR1 is SQVTM, CDR2 ANQGSEA. This CDR3 is CSAVVGTGHEQYF. As DNA, the CDR3 is TGCAGCGCCGTGGTGGGGACAGGGCACGAGCAGTACTTC.

Comments on this clone: Other DNA sequences in the same sample also yield this CDR3. This chain links TRBV5-1 with TRBJ2-5, with D possibly being TRBD2 (6 bases). CDR1 is SGHRS and CDR2 is YFSETQ in the germline V gene. Trimming shortened V by 0 bases and J by 1 base, and 13 bases separated the two germline ends. The CDR3 length is 16 residues. CDR3 sequence reads: CASSLGPGGVQETQYF. CDR3 sequence (DNA): TGCGCCAGCAGCTTGGGGCCAGGAGGGGTCCAAGAGACCCAGTACTTC.

This chain joins TRBV7-9 and TRBJ2-7; possible D gene TRBD1, 5 bases. Trimming took off 3 bases at V and 4 bases at J, with 16 bases between the two ends. This CDR3 contains 15 residues. Germline values: CDR1 SEHNR, CDR2 FQNEAQ (reference sequence). The CDR3: CASSFPTQGEYEQYF. The CDR3, as DNA: TGTGCCAGCAGCTTTCCAACCCAGGGTGAATACGAGCAGTACTTC.

The V gene is TRBV13, the J gene TRBJ2-5; D gene uncertain. CDR3 length: 11 residues. The germline gives CDR1 PRHDT, CDR2 FYEKMQ (reference sequence). Trimming took off 6 bases at V and 5 bases at J, with 7 bases between the two ends. The CDR3 nucleotides read TGTGCCAGCAGTCCCCGGGAGACCCAGTACTTC. This translates into CASSPRETQYF.